A selection of T cell receptor beta chains follows, all from one sample in a study of OX40 agonist ivuxolimab in advanced cancers. Clones were read by immunoSEQ multiplex PCR, and TCRdb kept only the in-frame ones, dropping some. The repertoire holds some 50,000 clones, with about 88% as singletons. The sequencing here drew on CD4+ or CD8+ T cells sorted from blood, taken in a trial of the OX40 agonist ivuxolimab. Receptor source: an adult with an advanced solid tumor such as melanoma, head and neck, liver or kidney cancer. The CDR3 runs from the conserved cysteine through the conserved F or W. D genes are given only for firm matches. Not every row has a clone size; where given, it reads once, few, many or a size class.

j_call clone_size v_call d_call cdr3_aa cdr3_nt
TRBJ2-5 - TRBV5-1 - CASSLGSGETQYF TGCGCCAGCAGCTTGGGGAGTGGAGAGACCCAGTACTTC
TRBJ2-6 - TRBV7-3 TRBD1 CASSPDRVPGANVLTF TGTGCCAGCAGCCCCGACAGGGTTCCTGGGGCCAACGTCCTGACTTTC
TRBJ2-3 - TRBV29-1 - CSVVGHSTSTDTQYF TGCAGCGTAGTAGGACACTCAACTAGCACAGATACGCAGTATTTT
TRBJ2-1 - TRBV29-1 TRBD1 CSVVAGTGGNEQFF TGCAGCGTTGTTGCCGGGACAGGGGGCAATGAGCAGTTCTTC
TRBJ1-4 - TRBV11-3 TRBD1 CASSLGQGPNEKLFF TGTGCCAGCAGCTTGGGACAGGGCCCCAATGAAAAACTGTTTTTT
TRBJ2-7 - TRBV2 - CASSRNSGAYEQYF TGTGCCAGCAGCAGAAATAGCGGCGCCTACGAGCAGTACTTC
TRBJ2-1 - TRBV5-4 TRBD2 CASSLGPPGLAGVREQFF TGTGCCAGCAGCTTAGGTCCGCCGGGACTAGCGGGAGTAAGAGAGCAGTTCTTC
TRBJ1-1 - TRBV2 - CASSFNMNTEAFF TGTGCCAGCAGTTTCAACATGAACACTGAAGCTTTCTTT
TRBJ2-7 - TRBV13 - CASSLDSGYEQYF TGTGCCAGCAGCTTAGATTCCGGCTACGAGCAGTACTTC
TRBJ2-2 - TRBV7-9 TRBD1 CASSPRTGGHTGELFF TGTGCCAGCAGCCCCCGGACAGGGGGCCACACCGGGGAGCTGTTTTTT
TRBJ2-3 once TRBV18 - CASSHLPEGTSTDTQYF TGTGCCAGCTCACATCTACCCGAGGGAACTAGCACAGATACGCAGTATTTT
TRBJ1-1 - TRBV28 TRBD1 CASSPRQGSFTEAFF TGTGCCAGCAGCCCCCGACAGGGCTCGTTCACTGAAGCTTTCTTT
TRBJ2-3 few TRBV10-3 - CAISEKTASRDTQYF TGTGCCATCAGTGAGAAAACGGCTAGCAGAGATACGCAGTATTTT
TRBJ2-2 - TRBV15 - CATSRVDPTGELFF TGTGCCACCAGCAGAGTAGACCCAACCGGGGAGCTGTTTTTT
TRBJ1-2 - TRBV4-1 - CASSPGRGVAGGYTF TGCGCCAGCAGCCCCGGACGGGGGGTTGCGGGCGGCTACACCTTC
TRBJ2-3 once TRBV7-3 TRBD1 CASSLQGVADTQYF TGTGCCAGCAGCTTACAGGGGGTGGCAGATACGCAGTATTTT
TRBJ2-1 - TRBV5-1 - CASSWRGKSDEQFF TGCGCCAGCAGCTGGAGGGGTAAGAGCGATGAGCAGTTCTTC
TRBJ1-2 - TRBV7-8 - CASSLTYRASNFYGYTF TGTGCCAGCAGCTTAACTTACAGAGCATCTAACTTCTATGGCTACACCTTC
TRBJ2-1 - TRBV7-2 TRBD2 CASSVMTSGYNEQFF TGTGCCAGCAGCGTAATGACTAGCGGCTACAATGAGCAGTTCTTC
TRBJ2-4 once TRBV29-1 - CSVVSGLNIQYF TGCAGCGTTGTCTCGGGTTTGAACATTCAGTACTTC
TRBJ2-1 - TRBV2 - CASSERVDYNEQFF TGTGCCAGCAGTGAACGGGTGGACTACAATGAGCAGTTCTTC
TRBJ2-5 - TRBV9 TRBD2 CASSLTPGGMGQETQYF TGTGCCAGCAGTCTAACCCCGGGGGGGATGGGGCAAGAGACCCAGTACTTC
TRBJ2-3 - TRBV2 - CASKDGSWADTQYF TGTGCCAGCAAAGACGGGAGTTGGGCAGATACGCAGTATTTT
TRBJ2-2 few TRBV6-4 TRBD2 CASSDSGTRGKTGELFF TGTGCCAGCAGTGACTCTGGGACTAGAGGGAAGACCGGGGAGCTGTTTTTT
TRBJ2-1 few TRBV29-1 TRBD2 CSATDAGTSGSRTLHEQFF TGCAGCGCCACAGACGCCGGGACTAGCGGGAGTCGAACCCTCCATGAGCAGTTCTTC
TRBJ1-2 - TRBV15 TRBD1 CATSEAGGNGYTF TGTGCCACCAGTGAGGCAGGGGGGAATGGCTACACCTTC
TRBJ2-2 - TRBV19 - CASSVLGATNTGELFF TGTGCCAGTAGTGTTCTCGGAGCTACGAACACCGGGGAGCTGTTTTTT
TRBJ2-1 once TRBV18 - CASSPYPNNEQFF TGTGCCAGCTCACCATATCCCAACAATGAGCAGTTCTTC
TRBJ2-7 - TRBV6-1 - CASREQASYEQYF TGTGCCAGCAGAGAACAGGCGTCCTACGAGCAGTACTTC
TRBJ1-1 once TRBV11-2 - CASSPTWNTEAFF TGTGCCAGCAGCCCGACCTGGAACACTGAAGCTTTCTTT
TRBJ1-6 - TRBV4-1 - CASSHGVGGPLNSPLHF TGCGCCAGCAGCCATGGCGTCGGAGGGCCTCTCAATTCACCCCTCCACTTT
TRBJ2-3 - TRBV2 TRBD1 CASSGTGGSSDTQYF TGTGCCAGCAGCGGGACAGGGGGAAGCTCCGATACGCAGTATTTT
TRBJ1-2 - TRBV19 - CASSYDGNYGYTF TGTGCCAGTAGTTACGACGGGAACTATGGCTACACCTTC
TRBJ2-5 - TRBV15 - CATSRAGGGETQYF TGTGCCACCAGCAGAGCTGGGGGCGGTGAGACCCAGTACTTC
TRBJ2-3 once TRBV7-8 - CASSLELTSTDTQYF TGTGCCAGCAGCTTAGAACTAACCAGCACAGATACGCAGTATTTT
TRBJ1-4 - TRBV2 - CASSDRVQGTEKLFF TGTGCCAGCAGTGATCGGGTACAGGGTACTGAAAAACTGTTTTTT
TRBJ1-3 once TRBV18 - CASSDYQGNTIYF TGTGCCAGCTCCGATTACCAGGGAAACACCATATATTTT
TRBJ2-3 - TRBV7-6 TRBD2 CASLRGARAGAADTQYF TGTGCCTCACTACGTGGGGCGCGGGCGGGAGCGGCAGATACGCAGTATTTT
TRBJ2-1 - TRBV6-1 TRBD1 CASSETPDRVDEQFF TGTGCCAGCAGTGAAACCCCGGACAGGGTTGATGAGCAGTTCTTC
TRBJ2-2 - TRBV7-9 TRBD1 CASSRDRVIPGELFF TGTGCCAGCAGCCGGGACAGGGTGATCCCCGGGGAGCTGTTTTTT
TRBJ2-7 - TRBV6-5 - CASSYKGYYEQYF TGTGCCAGCAGTTACAAGGGGTACTACGAGCAGTACTTC
TRBJ1-5 - TRBV2 - CASRAGPPSGQPQHF TGTGCCAGCAGAGCCGGGCCCCCGTCGGGCCAGCCCCAGCATTTT
TRBJ2-1 - TRBV11-3 - CASSYSHGDEQFF TGTGCCAGCAGCTACTCCCACGGCGATGAGCAGTTCTTC
TRBJ1-2 - TRBV5-5 - CASSLTGTRGYTF TGTGCCAGCAGCTTAACGGGGACGCGGGGCTACACCTTC
TRBJ2-3 few TRBV6-1 TRBD1 CASSGVGTGSTDTQYF TGTGCCAGCAGTGGAGTGGGGACAGGTAGCACAGATACGCAGTATTTT
TRBJ2-4 - TRBV4-1 TRBD2 CASALGGLAGPNIQYF TGCGCCAGCGCCCTTGGGGGACTAGCGGGACCAAACATTCAGTACTTC
TRBJ2-1 once TRBV27 TRBD1 CASSPQGQGAYNEQFF TGTGCCAGCAGTCCCCAGGGACAGGGGGCCTACAATGAGCAGTTCTTC
TRBJ2-3 - TRBV4-2 TRBD2 CASSQDGTSGSYDTQYF TGTGCCAGCAGCCAAGATGGAACTAGCGGGAGTTACGATACGCAGTATTTT
TRBJ2-5 - TRBV30 - CALGTPKYF TGTGCCCTCGGCACCCCGAAATACTTC
TRBJ2-2 - TRBV5-6 TRBD2 CASSLRLAAHGELFF TGTGCCAGCAGCTTGCGACTAGCAGCCCACGGGGAGCTGTTTTTT
TRBJ2-1 - TRBV11-3 TRBD2 CASSPGTSGSNEQFF TGTGCCAGCAGCCCCGGGACTAGCGGGAGCAATGAGCAGTTCTTC
TRBJ1-1 few TRBV28 - CASSYIGPKTEAFF TGTGCCAGCAGTTATATTGGCCCGAAAACTGAAGCTTTCTTT
TRBJ1-2 - TRBV5-1 - CASSEDGVGGYTF TGCGCCAGCAGCGAGGACGGAGTCGGTGGCTACACCTTC
TRBJ2-7 - TRBV5-1 TRBD1 CASSLIWGQAGYEQYF TGCGCCAGCAGCTTGATCTGGGGACAGGCGGGCTACGAGCAGTACTTC
TRBJ2-7 - TRBV19 - CASSNGDGRLYEQYF TGTGCCAGTAGTAACGGGGACGGACGACTCTACGAGCAGTACTTC
TRBJ2-3 - TRBV9 TRBD1 CASSAGTGGWDTQYF TGTGCCAGCAGCGCCGGGACAGGGGGCTGGGATACGCAGTATTTT
TRBJ2-5 - TRBV29-1 - CSVAGTGGTQYF TGCAGCGTGGCAGGAACCGGGGGGACCCAGTACTTC